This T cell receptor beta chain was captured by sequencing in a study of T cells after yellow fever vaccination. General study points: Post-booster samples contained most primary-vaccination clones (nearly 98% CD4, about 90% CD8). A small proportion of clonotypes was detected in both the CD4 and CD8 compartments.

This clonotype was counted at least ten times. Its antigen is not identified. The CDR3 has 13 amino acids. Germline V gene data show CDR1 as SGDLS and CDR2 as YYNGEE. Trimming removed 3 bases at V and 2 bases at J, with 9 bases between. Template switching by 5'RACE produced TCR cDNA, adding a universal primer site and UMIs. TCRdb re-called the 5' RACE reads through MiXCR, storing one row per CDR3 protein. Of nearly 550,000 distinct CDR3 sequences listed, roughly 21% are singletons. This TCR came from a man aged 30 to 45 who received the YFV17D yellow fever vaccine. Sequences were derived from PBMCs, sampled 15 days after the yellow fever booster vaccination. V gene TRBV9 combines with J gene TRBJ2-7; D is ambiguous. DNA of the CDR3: TGTGCCAGCAGCGCCCAGCCAGCCTACGAGCAGTACTTC. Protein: CASSAQPAYEQYF.